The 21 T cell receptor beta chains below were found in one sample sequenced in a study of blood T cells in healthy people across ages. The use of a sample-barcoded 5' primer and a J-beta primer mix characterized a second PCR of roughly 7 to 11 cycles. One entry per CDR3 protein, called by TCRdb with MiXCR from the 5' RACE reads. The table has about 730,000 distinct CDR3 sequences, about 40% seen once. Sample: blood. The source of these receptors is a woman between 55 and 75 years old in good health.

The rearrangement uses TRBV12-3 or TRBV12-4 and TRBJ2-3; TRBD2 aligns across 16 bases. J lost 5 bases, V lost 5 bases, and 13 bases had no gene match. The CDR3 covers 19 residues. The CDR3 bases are TGTGCCAGCAGTAAACCGGGACTAGCGGGAGGGCATAACAAAGATACGCAGTATTTT. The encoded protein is CASSKPGLAGGHNKDTQYF.

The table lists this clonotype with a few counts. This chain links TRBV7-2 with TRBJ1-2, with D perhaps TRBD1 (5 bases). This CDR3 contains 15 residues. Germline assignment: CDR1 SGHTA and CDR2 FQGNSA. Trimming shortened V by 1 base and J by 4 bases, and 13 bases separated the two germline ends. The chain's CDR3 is CASSLGQGPSYGYTF. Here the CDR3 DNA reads TGTGCCAGCAGCTTAGGTCAGGGTCCGAGCTATGGCTACACCTTC.

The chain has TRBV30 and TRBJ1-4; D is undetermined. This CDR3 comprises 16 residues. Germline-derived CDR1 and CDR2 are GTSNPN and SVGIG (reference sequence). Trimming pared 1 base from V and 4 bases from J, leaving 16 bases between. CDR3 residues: CAWSGAGLPSNEKLFF. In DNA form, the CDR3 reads TGTGCCTGGAGTGGAGCAGGCCTACCGAGTAATGAAAAACTGTTTTTT.

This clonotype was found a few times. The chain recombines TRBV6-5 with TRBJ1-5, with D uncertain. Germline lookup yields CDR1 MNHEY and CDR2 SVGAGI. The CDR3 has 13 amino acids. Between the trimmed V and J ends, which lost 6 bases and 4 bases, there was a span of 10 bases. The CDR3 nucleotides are TGTGCCAGCAGCTATGACCGGAATCAGCCCCAGCATTTT. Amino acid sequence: CASSYDRNQPQHF.

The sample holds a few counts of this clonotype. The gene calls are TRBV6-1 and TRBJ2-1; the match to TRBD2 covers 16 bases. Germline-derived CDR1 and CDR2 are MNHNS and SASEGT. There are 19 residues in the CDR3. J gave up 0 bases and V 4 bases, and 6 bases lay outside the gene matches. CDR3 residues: CASSGGTSGRGSSYNEQFF. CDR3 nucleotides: TGTGCCAGCAGTGGCGGGACTAGCGGGAGGGGGAGCTCCTACAATGAGCAGTTCTTC.

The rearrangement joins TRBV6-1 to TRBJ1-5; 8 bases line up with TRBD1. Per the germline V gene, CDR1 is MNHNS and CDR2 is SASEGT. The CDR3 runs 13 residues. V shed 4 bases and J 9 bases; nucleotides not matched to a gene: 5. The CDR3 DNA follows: TGTGCCAGCAGTGGGACAGGGCTTTGGCCCCAGCATTTT. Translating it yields CASSGTGLWPQHF.

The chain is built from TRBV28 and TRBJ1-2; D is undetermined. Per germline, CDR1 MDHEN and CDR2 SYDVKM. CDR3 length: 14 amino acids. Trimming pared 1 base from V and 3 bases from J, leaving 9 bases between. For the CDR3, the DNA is TGTGCCAGCAGTTTATCCGCACGCGACTATGGCTACACCTTC. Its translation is CASSLSARDYGYTF.

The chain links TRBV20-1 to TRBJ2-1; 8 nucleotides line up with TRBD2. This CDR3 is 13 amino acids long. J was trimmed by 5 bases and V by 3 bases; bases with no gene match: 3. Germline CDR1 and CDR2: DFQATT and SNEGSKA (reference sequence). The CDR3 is CSASGGGNNEQFF. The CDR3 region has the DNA TGCAGTGCTAGCGGGGGGGGTAACAATGAGCAGTTCTTC.

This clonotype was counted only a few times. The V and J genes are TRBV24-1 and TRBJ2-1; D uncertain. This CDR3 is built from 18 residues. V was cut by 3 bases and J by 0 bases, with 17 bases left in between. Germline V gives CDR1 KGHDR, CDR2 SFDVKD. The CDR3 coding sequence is TGTGCCACCAGTGATCCTACGGACCCGGAAAGCTCCTACAATGAGCAGTTCTTC. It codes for CATSDPTDPESSYNEQFF.

The CDR3 sequence is CASSLVLAGFQETQYF. In DNA, the CDR3 is TGCGCCAGCAGCTTGGTACTAGCGGGTTTCCAAGAGACCCAGTACTTC. The V call is TRBV5-1, the J call TRBJ2-5; 9 bases agree with TRBD2. The ends lost 0 bases at V and 1 base at J; junction bases unmatched: 4. CDR1 SGHRS and CDR2 YFSETQ come from the germline V gene. The CDR3 is made up of 16 amino acids.

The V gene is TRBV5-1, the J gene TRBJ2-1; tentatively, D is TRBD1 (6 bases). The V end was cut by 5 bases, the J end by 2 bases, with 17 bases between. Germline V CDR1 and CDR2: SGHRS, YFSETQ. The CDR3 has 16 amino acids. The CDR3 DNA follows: TGCGCCAGCAGGTACAGGGACCCGAAAACCTACAATGAGCAGTTCTTC. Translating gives CASRYRDPKTYNEQFF.

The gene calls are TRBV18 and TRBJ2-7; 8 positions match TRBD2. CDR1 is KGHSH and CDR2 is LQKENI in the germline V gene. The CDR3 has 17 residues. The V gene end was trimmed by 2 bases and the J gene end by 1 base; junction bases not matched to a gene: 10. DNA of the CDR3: TGTGCCAGCTCACCAGGTAGGAGCGGGAGTAAGTCCTACGAGCAGTACTTC. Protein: CASSPGRSGSKSYEQYF.

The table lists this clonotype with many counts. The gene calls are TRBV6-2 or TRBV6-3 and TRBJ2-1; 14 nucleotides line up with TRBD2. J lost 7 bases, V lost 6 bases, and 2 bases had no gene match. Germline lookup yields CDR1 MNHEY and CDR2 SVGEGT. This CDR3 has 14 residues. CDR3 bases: TGTGCCAGCAGCGGGACTAGCGGGAGTAATGAGCAGTTCTTC. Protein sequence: CASSGTSGSNEQFF.

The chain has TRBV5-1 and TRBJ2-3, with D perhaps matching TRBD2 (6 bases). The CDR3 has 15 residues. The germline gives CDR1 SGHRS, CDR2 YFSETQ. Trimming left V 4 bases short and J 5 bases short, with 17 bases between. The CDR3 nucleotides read TGCGCCAGCAGCATGCTTTTGAGGGGAGGAGATACGCAGTATTTT. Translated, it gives CASSMLLRGGDTQYF. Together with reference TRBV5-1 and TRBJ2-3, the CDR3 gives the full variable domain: KAGVTQTPRYLIKTRGQQVTLSCSPISGHRSVSWYQQTPGQGLQFLFEYFSETQRNKGNFPGRFSGRQFSNSRSEMNVSTLELGDSALYLCASSMLLRGGDTQYFGPGTRLTVL.

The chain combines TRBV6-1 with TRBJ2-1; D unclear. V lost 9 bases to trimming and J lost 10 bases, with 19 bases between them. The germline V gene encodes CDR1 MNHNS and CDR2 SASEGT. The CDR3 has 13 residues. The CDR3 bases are TGTGCCAGTACCTTAACGGCTAAAGGCGAGCAGTTCTTC. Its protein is CASTLTAKGEQFF.

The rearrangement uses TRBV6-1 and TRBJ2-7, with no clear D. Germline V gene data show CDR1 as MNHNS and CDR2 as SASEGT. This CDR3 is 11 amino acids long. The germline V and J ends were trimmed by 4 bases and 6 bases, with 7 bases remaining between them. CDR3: CASSARSEQYF. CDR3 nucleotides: TGTGCCAGCAGTGCCCGCTCCGAGCAGTACTTC.

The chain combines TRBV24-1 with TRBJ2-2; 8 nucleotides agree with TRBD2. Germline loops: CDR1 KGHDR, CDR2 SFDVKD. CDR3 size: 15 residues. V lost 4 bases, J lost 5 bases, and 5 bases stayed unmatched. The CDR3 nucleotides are TGTGCCACCAGTGACCCGGGACTAGGAACCGGGGAGCTGTTTTTT. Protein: CATSDPGLGTGELFF.

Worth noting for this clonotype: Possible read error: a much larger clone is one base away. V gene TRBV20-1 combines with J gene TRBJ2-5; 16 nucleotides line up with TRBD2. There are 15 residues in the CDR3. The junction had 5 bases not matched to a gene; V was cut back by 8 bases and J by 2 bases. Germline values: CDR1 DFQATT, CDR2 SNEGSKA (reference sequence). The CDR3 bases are TGCAGTACTGGGACTAGCGGGGGGGTACAAGAGACCCAGTACTTC. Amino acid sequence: CSTGTSGGVQETQYF.

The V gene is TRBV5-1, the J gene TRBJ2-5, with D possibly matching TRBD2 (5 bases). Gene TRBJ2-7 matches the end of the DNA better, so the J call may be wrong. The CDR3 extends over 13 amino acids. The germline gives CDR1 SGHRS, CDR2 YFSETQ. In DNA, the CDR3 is TGCGCCAGCAGCGTGGGAGATTTGGACGAGCAGTACTTC. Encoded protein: CASSVGDLDEQYF.

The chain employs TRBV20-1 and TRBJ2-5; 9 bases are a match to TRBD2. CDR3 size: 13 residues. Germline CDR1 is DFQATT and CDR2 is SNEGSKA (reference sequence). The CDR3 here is CRVAGDRQETQYF. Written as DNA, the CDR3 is TGCAGAGTAGCGGGAGACAGGCAAGAGACCCAGTACTTC.

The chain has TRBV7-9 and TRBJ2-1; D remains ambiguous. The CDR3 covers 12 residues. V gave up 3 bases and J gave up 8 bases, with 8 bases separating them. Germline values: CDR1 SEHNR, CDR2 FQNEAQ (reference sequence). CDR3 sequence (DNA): TGTGCCAGCAGCTTCCTTGTTCATGAGCAGTTCTTC. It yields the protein CASSFLVHEQFF.